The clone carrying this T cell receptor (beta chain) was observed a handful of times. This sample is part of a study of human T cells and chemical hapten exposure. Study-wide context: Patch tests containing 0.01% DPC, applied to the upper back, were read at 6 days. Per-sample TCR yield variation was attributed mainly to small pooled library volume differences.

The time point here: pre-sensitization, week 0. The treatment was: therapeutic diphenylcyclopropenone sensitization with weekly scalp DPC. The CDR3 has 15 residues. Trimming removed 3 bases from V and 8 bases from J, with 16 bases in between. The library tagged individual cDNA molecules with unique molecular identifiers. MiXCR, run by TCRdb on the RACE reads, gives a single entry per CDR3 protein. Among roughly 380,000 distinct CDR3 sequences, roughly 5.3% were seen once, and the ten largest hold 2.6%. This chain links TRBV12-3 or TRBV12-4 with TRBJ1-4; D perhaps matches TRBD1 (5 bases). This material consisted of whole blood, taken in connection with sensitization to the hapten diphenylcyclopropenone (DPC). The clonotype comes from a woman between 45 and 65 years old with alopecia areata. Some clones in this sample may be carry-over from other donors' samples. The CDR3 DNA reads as TGTGCCAGCAGTTTCACGCAGACAGCGGACGAAAAACTGTTTTTT. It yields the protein CASSFTQTADEKLFF.